This T cell receptor beta chain was profiled in a study of glioma-infiltrating T cells. The CDR3 length is 14 residues. V was cut by 5 bases and J by 1 base, with 11 bases left in between. CDR1 and CDR2 (germline): MNHEY, SVGEGT. The iRepertoire nested amplicon-rescue multiplex PCR amplified TCR alpha and beta CDR3s from RNA. One entry per CDR3 protein results from TCRdb running MiXCR on the multiplex PCR reads. This table holds about 140,000 distinct CDR3 sequences, 30% to 40% found once. The chain joins TRBV6-2 or TRBV6-3 to TRBJ1-1; no reliable D call. Input material: glioma tissue, nonneoplastic brain tissue, or PBMCs (not recorded which). The receptor comes from a human donor with low-grade glioma or glioblastoma, undergoing nonglioma brain surgery, or in good health (not recorded which). The CDR3 reads CASSVDLPNTEAFF. The CDR3, as DNA: TGTGCCAGCAGTGTGGACCTTCCGAACACTGAAGCTTTCTTT.